The TCR beta chain under discussion was sequenced for a study of blood T cell repertoires in COVID-19 (dated by TCRdb to the early 2020s). For context, the study as a whole: Samples covering the acute and convalescent phases of COVID-19 were provided by collaborators in the United States, Italy and Spain. The repertoires were made available in a free public database intended to serve as a resource for research on the immune response to SARS-CoV-2. The material from the prospective study consisted of cDNA or gDNA derived from T cells, B-cell-depleted T cells, or PBMCs. Where available, HLA class I and class II types were obtained from metadata supplied by the sample provider rather than from assay-based typing. Subjects who had been exposed to COVID-19, were actively infected with it, or had recovered from it provided the deeply sampled blood TCRbeta repertoires that made up the dataset. A de-identified subject ID, COVID-19 status, age in years and sex were almost always included in the sample metadata. The samples were drawn from the first 160 participants of the ongoing ImmuneRACE study and from over 950 subjects provided by 6 global collaborators. Points the paper makes about the study in general: The quantity of clinical and demographic metadata differed by source and by participant and was supplied without curation.

Comments on this clone: Its antigen is not yet known. No base quality information exists; no much larger clone differs at one position.

Each collaborating institution followed its own protocols to collect whole blood in K2EDTA tubes. Collaborator samples were shipped for TCRbeta analysis as frozen whole blood, isolated PBMCs, or DNA extracted from either sample type. TCRbeta CDR3 regions were amplified from genomic DNA using the immunoSEQ Assay, a bias-controlled multiplex PCR. The authors' pipeline ran thus. Nucleated cell counts per sample were estimated from amplification of reference gene primers within the assay. To quantify the absolute abundance of each unique TCRbeta CDR3 rearrangement, sequence reads were collapsed and filtered. For each sample, productive Simpson clonality was calculated by taking the square root of Simpson's diversity index across productive rearrangements. TCRdb retrieved this table from immuneACCESS and kept in-frame rearrangements only. Not all clones are present; in checked studies, unresolved V genes account for under half, and no reason is known for the remainder. V, J and clone size were drawn from that table, and D and trimming were deduced from the DNA. The sample contains 300,000 to 400,000 clones, roughly 85% of them found a single time. The ten biggest clones cover around 6.9% of the sample.

This clonotype originated in a human donor in a cohort sampled during active COVID-19. The sequenced sample consisted of peripheral blood.

Read as DNA, the sequence is TGTGCCAGCAGCTTAGGGGTGTTTAACTATGGCTACACCTTC. This translates into CASSLGVFNYGYTF. The chain is encoded by TRBV5-4 joined to TRBJ1-2; a tentative D call is TRBD1 (5 bases match). The CDR3 goes from the cysteine to the phenylalanine over 14 residues. Only CDR3 DNA is held: 42 bases, read in frame from base 1. CDR1 SGHNT and CDR2 YYREEE were looked up in the germline V gene (reference sequence). Relative to germline, V is 2 bases shorter and J is 1 base shorter, with 9 bases between their ends.